This is a list of T cell receptor beta chains from one sample in a study of T cells after posttransplantation cyclophosphamide. The protocol was immunoSEQ multiplex PCR, while the TCRdb copy is restricted to in-frame clones and leaves out a portion. The sample lists some 33,000 clones; around 90% were seen once. The sample was naive CD4+ T cells sorted from blood. These receptors were taken from a man aged 30-40 years in good health and a related stem cell transplant donor. CDR3s include the opening cysteine and the closing phenylalanine or tryptophan.

TRBJ2-7 | TRBV5-1 | CASRLAGGAYEQYF
TRBJ2-1 | TRBV7-9 | CASSSGNSYNEQFF
TRBJ1-1 | TRBV11-2 | CASSLQGLRAEAFF
TRBJ1-5 | TRBV11-3 | CASSPDRELGNQPQHF
TRBJ2-1 | TRBV12-5 | CASGSDTETSNEQFF
TRBJ2-1 | TRBV5-4 | CASSLDPGDYNEQFF
TRBJ2-5 | TRBV29-1 | CSPLAGGSETQYF
TRBJ1-2 | TRBV7-2 | CASSLIGRVYGYTF
TRBJ2-2 | TRBV5-6 | CASSYRYTGELFF
TRBJ2-1 | TRBV2 | CASSEVRAGEYNEQFF
TRBJ1-5 | TRBV6-6 | CASHVEDSNQPQHF
TRBJ1-2 | TRBV19 | CASSVDRLSGYTF
TRBJ2-1 | TRBV9 | CASSVAGTGSNEQFF
TRBJ1-5 | TRBV4-1 | CASSPTPSPSNQPQHF
TRBJ1-4 | TRBV4-1 | CASSQDREGLNTNEKLFF
TRBJ1-2 | TRBV6-5 | CASRQGGLPYGYTF
NA | TRBV5-1 | CASSPGTGSSYEQYF